This TCR beta chain originates from a study of control samples from healthy donors and cancer patients. The CDR3 length is 16 residues. Germline values: CDR1 LNHDA, CDR2 SQIVND (reference sequence). Germline trimming cut 4 bases from V and 5 bases from J; bases unmatched to any gene: 11. Here immunoSEQ multiplex PCR was the method, and the copy in TCRdb shows in-frame clones only, minus some. The sample carries over 200,000 clones, 82% recorded once. This chain joins TRBV19 and TRBJ2-5, with 9 nucleotides matching TRBD1. The sequenced sample consisted of PBMCs. The sequence was obtained from a woman aged 55 to 70 with lung cancer. Written as DNA, the CDR3 is TGTGCCAGTAGTACCCTCTCCGGGACAGGGACGGAGACCCAGTACTTC. This sequence encodes CASSTLSGTGTETQYF.